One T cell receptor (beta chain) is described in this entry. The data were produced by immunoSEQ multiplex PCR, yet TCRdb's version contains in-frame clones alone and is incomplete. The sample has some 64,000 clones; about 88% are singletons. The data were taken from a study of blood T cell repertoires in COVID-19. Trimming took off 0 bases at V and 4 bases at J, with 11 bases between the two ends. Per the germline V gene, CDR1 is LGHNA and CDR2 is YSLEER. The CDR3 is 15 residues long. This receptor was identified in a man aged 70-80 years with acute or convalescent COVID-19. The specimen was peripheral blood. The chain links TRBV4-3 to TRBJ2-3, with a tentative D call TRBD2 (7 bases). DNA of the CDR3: TGCGCCAGCAGCCAAGAACGGGGGGCCCCAGATACGCAGTATTTT. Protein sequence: CASSQERGAPDTQYF.